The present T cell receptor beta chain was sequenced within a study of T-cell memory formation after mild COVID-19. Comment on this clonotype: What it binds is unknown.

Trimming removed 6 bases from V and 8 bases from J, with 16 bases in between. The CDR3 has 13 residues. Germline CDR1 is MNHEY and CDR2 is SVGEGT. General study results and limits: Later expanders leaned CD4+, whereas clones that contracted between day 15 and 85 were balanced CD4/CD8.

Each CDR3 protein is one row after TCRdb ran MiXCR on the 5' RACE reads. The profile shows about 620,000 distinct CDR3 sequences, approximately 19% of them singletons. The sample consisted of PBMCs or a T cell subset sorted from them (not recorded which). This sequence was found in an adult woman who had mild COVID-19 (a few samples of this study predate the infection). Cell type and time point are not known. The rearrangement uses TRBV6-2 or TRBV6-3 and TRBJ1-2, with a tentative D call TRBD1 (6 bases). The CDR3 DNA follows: TGTGCCAGCAGAAAAACAGGGCAGAGGGGCTACACCTTC. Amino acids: CASRKTGQRGYTF.